The clone carrying this T cell receptor (beta chain) was counted only a few times. This sample is part of a study of blood T cells in healthy people across ages. A sample-barcoded 5' primer and a J-beta primer mix were used in a second PCR of roughly 7 to 11 cycles. TCRdb reprocessed the 5' RACE reads via MiXCR and lists one record per CDR3 protein. The table shows more than 750,000 distinct CDR3 sequences, with about 28% occurring only once. The CDR3 sequence is 14 residues long. Germline V gene sequence: CDR1 LGHDT, CDR2 YNNKEL (reference sequence). Trimming at V came to 1 base and at J to 5 bases, leaving 4 bases not matched to a gene. These sequences were also reported in another study, on T cells of mothers and their children.

This chain links TRBV3-1 with TRBJ1-1; 7 bases match TRBD1. The clonotype comes from a woman between 40 and 50 years old in good health. The sample taken for sequencing was blood. In DNA, the CDR3 is TGTGCCAGCAGCCAAGTTCACAGGGGAACTGAAGCTTTCTTT. It specifies CASSQVHRGTEAFF.